The next 5 T cell receptor beta chains were all read from a single sample in a study of blood T cell repertoires in COVID-19. Data came from immunoSEQ multiplex PCR; TCRdb stores just in-frame clones and leaves some out. The sample has about 44,000 clones; approximately 89% are singletons. Sequenced input: peripheral blood. Source of these receptors: a woman aged 35 to 49 with acute or convalescent COVID-19.

The V and J genes are TRBV4-2 and TRBJ1-5; TRBD1 might be the D (6 bases). V was shortened by 4 bases and J by 6 bases, with 10 bases between the two germline ends. The CDR3 consists of 13 residues. CDR1 is LGHNA and CDR2 is YNFKEQ in the germline V gene. The CDR3 nucleotides are TGTGCCAGCAGCCTAGGACAGAGTCAGCCCCAGCATTTT. This gives the protein CASSLGQSQPQHF.

This clone was seen just once. This rearrangement joins TRBV9 to TRBJ1-4; TRBD1 matches 8 bases. Per germline, CDR1 SGDLS and CDR2 YYNGEE. The V segment lost 2 bases and the J segment 5 bases; nucleotides outside the gene matches: 17. The CDR3 contains 19 residues. The CDR3 here is CASSVGTGIFGSPNEKLFF. For the CDR3, the DNA is TGTGCCAGCAGCGTTGGGACAGGTATATTCGGCTCGCCGAATGAAAAACTGTTTTTT.

This clone was picked up one time. The genes are TRBV9 and TRBJ2-1, with D perhaps TRBD1 (5 bases). Trimming pared 3 bases from V and 5 bases from J, leaving 9 bases between. Looked up from germline, CDR1 is SGDLS and CDR2 is YYNGEE. This CDR3 has 13 residues. CDR3 in amino acids: CASSGLDNNEQFF. CDR3 bases: TGTGCCAGCAGCGGATTGGACAACAATGAGCAGTTCTTC.

The V and J genes are TRBV28 and TRBJ1-2, with 10 nucleotides matching TRBD1. CDR3 size: 15 residues. Germline V gene data show CDR1 as MDHEN and CDR2 as SYDVKM. The junction had 10 bases not matched to a gene; V was cut back by 6 bases and J by 6 bases. CDR3 bases: TGTGCCAGCAGCGATACTGCGGACAGGGGGAATGGCTACACCTTC. Amino acid sequence: CASSDTADRGNGYTF.

This clone occurred once. The chain recombines TRBV20-1 with TRBJ1-4, with TRBD1 as a possible D gene (5 bases). The germline CDR1 and CDR2 sequences are DFQATT and SNEGSKA (reference sequence). This CDR3 is built from 11 residues. V was cut by 5 bases and J by 8 bases, with 9 bases left in between. CDR3 amino acids: CSAAKGEKLFF. The CDR3, as DNA: TGCAGTGCTGCCAAGGGGGAAAAACTGTTTTTT.